This passage covers 20 T cell receptor beta chains from one sample sequenced in a study of preoperative IRX-2 immunotherapy in early breast cancer. Treatment defined: preoperative locoregional IRX-2 cytokine immunotherapy. Repertoires were generated with immunoSEQ multiplex PCR, while TCRdb's copy carries only in-frame clones and drops some. The table lists about 19,000 clones, around four fifths of them singletons. Sequenced material: lymph node tissue, taken after IRX-2 immunotherapy. These receptors originate from a human donor with breast cancer.

The chain combines TRBV11-3 with TRBJ1-2; TRBD1 might be the D (6 bases). Germline lookup yields CDR1 SGHNT and CDR2 YENEEA. CDR3 size: 15 residues. V lost 2 bases, J lost 8 bases, and 18 bases lay in between. CDR3 loop: CASSLPTRGGHGYTF. The DNA of the CDR3 is TGTGCCAGCAGCTTACCTACCAGGGGCGGTCACGGCTACACCTTC.

The V gene is TRBV6-7, the J gene TRBJ1-5, with D possibly matching TRBD1 (6 bases). TRBV6-7 is an ORF, and what it does is uncertain. This CDR3 contains 15 residues. V dropped 2 bases and J dropped 7 bases, with 15 bases sitting between them. DNA for the CDR3: TGTGCCAGCAGTTACGAGGGGGGTAGCGGACAGCCCCAGCATTTT. Translating gives CASSYEGGSGQPQHF.

CDR3 protein: CASSLVQGTNEKLFF. The CDR3 DNA reads as TGCGCCAGCAGCTTGGTTCAGGGGACTAATGAAAAACTGTTTTTT. The rearrangement uses TRBV5-1 and TRBJ1-4, with D perhaps TRBD1 (6 bases). Trimming removed 0 bases at V and 2 bases at J, with 8 bases between. The CDR3 runs to 15 residues. The V gene's germline CDR1 is SGHRS and CDR2 YFSETQ.

There are a few counts of this clone. The DNA for the CDR3 is TGTGCCAGTAGTTCTGAGTCGGGACAGGAGGATGGCTACACCTTC. This sequence encodes CASSSESGQEDGYTF. The chain has TRBV19 and TRBJ1-2, with TRBD1 identical over 8 bases. V trimming: 5 bases; J trimming: 6 bases; junction bases outside the gene matches: 11. Germline V gives CDR1 LNHDA, CDR2 SQIVND (reference sequence). The CDR3 consists of 15 residues.

This clone was detected only once. The chain carries TRBV10-3 and TRBJ2-7; perhaps TRBD1 as D (5 bases). V gave up 0 bases and J gave up 2 bases, with 14 bases separating them. Germline values: CDR1 ENHRY, CDR2 SYGVKD. The CDR3 is 16 residues long. The chain's CDR3 is CAISESGAVRPYEQYF. The CDR3 bases are TGTGCCATCAGTGAGTCTGGGGCAGTCCGTCCCTACGAGCAGTACTTC.

This clone was seen a few times. The rearrangement links TRBV12-5 to TRBJ1-2; unclear D gene. In germline, CDR1 is LGHNT, CDR2 FRNRAP. CDR3 size: 14 residues. The CDR3 DNA follows: TGTGCCAGCACCCGGCCTCGGGTGAACTATGGCTACACCTTC. Translation gives CASTRPRVNYGYTF.

This sequence joins TRBV15 and TRBJ1-1, with D perhaps TRBD1 (6 bases). The CDR3 extends over 14 amino acids. CDR1 LNHNV and CDR2 YYDKDF come from the germline V gene (reference sequence). V was trimmed by 2 bases and J by 7 bases, leaving 14 bases between them. The CDR3 DNA sequence: TGTGCCACCAGCAGAAGGCAGGGGTTGAATGAAGCTTTCTTT. Amino acid sequence: CATSRRQGLNEAFF.

The V and J genes are TRBV6-8 and TRBJ1-2; 8 bases match TRBD1. The V and J ends lost 8 bases and 5 bases, in that order; junction bases with no gene match: 16. The CDR3 is 16 amino acids. Germline V gene sequence: CDR1 MNHGY, CDR2 SAAAGT. The CDR3 protein is CASGNHPGQGNYGYTF. CDR3 DNA sequence: TGTGCCAGCGGAAACCATCCCGGACAGGGAAATTATGGCTACACCTTC.

This rearrangement joins TRBV6-8 to TRBJ1-6; 8 bases are a match to TRBD1. The V segment lost 3 bases and the J segment 7 bases; nucleotides outside the gene matches: 2. In germline, CDR1 is MNHGY, CDR2 SAAAGT. The CDR3 length is 14 residues. The CDR3 DNA is TGTGCCAGCAGTTATTCAGGGGGCAATTCACCCCTCCACTTT. Translated: CASSYSGGNSPLHF.

The chain employs TRBV6-8 and TRBJ1-3; TRBD1 is a possible D gene (5 bases). CDR3 length: 18 residues. V was cut by 6 bases and J by 0 bases, with 21 bases left in between. Germline V gene data show CDR1 as MNHGY and CDR2 as SAAAGT. The CDR3 DNA follows: TGTGCCAGCAGACCTACCGGGCCGGGACTTCCCTCTGGAAACACCATATATTTT. Protein sequence: CASRPTGPGLPSGNTIYF.

V and J are TRBV10-2 and TRBJ2-1, with a weak D call TRBD2 (7 bases). V was trimmed by 3 bases and J by 7 bases, leaving 16 bases between them. CDR1 and CDR2 (germline): WSHSY, SAAADI. CDR3 length: 15 residues. CDR3 residues: CASSEGGAGNNEQFF. CDR3 DNA: TGCGCCAGCAGTGAAGGGGGAGCGGGGAATAATGAGCAGTTCTTC.

The chain links TRBV11-3 to TRBJ2-7, with D possibly TRBD2 on 5 matching bases. V was clipped by 3 bases and J by 5 bases, with 14 bases between them. Looked up from germline, CDR1 is SGHNT and CDR2 is YENEEA. This CDR3 has 14 residues. CDR3 sequence reads: CASSLLLGTDEQYF. The CDR3 DNA reads TGTGCCAGCAGCTTGTTACTAGGTACGGACGAGCAGTACTTC. Combining the CDR3 with reference TRBV11-3 and TRBJ2-7 gives the whole variable domain EAGVVQSPRYKIIEKKQPVAFWCNPISGHNTLYWYLQNLGQGPELLIRYENEEAVDDSQLPKDRFSAERLKGVDSTLKIQPAELGDSAVYLCASSLLLGTDEQYFGPGTRLTVT.

This clone turned up a few times. The V gene is TRBV19, the J gene TRBJ2-2; D unclear. Deletions cut 4 bases from V and 3 bases from J, with 0 bases between. Germline V CDR1 and CDR2: LNHDA, SQIVND (reference sequence). The CDR3 is 11 residues long. CDR3 nucleotides: TGTGCCAGTAGTAACACCGGGGAGCTGTTTTTT. Its translation is CASSNTGELFF.

V usage is TRBV4-1 and J usage is TRBJ2-7, with TRBD2 identical over 9 bases. The CDR3 loop spans 14 amino acids. The germline CDR1 and CDR2 sequences are MGHRA and YSYEKL. Germline trimming cut 4 bases from V and 2 bases from J; bases unmatched to any gene: 3. CDR3 residues: CASSLAGAPYEQYF. The CDR3 nucleotides are TGCGCCAGCAGCCTAGCGGGGGCCCCCTACGAGCAGTACTTC.

The genes are TRBV11-3 and TRBJ2-5; D is possibly TRBD2 (5 bases). This CDR3 comprises 14 residues. The germline V and J ends were trimmed by 0 bases and 7 bases, with 12 bases remaining between them. From germline, CDR1 is SGHNT and CDR2 YENEEA. The CDR3 bases are TGTGCCAGCAGCTTAGACACGGACGGGGTGACCCAGTACTTC. Its translation: CASSLDTDGVTQYF.

This clone was detected only a few times. The chain recombines TRBV15 with TRBJ2-7, with 8 bases lining up with TRBD2. V lost 1 base, J lost 4 bases, and 9 bases stayed unmatched. Germline lookup yields CDR1 LNHNV and CDR2 YYDKDF (reference sequence). This CDR3 comprises 16 residues. Written as DNA, the CDR3 is TGTGCCACCAGCAGAGCCCGGGGTAGCGGGGTGTACGAGCAGTACTTC. It specifies CATSRARGSGVYEQYF.

The J gene is TRBJ1-2, the V gene TRBV29-1, with a possible D match to TRBD1 (5 bases). Germline lookup yields CDR1 SQVTM and CDR2 ANQGSEA. V gave up 5 bases and J gave up 6 bases, with 16 bases separating them. The CDR3 consists of 13 residues. CDR3 sequence reads: CSVPAQGIHGYTF. The CDR3 DNA is TGCAGCGTTCCTGCTCAGGGAATTCATGGCTACACCTTC.

The gene calls are TRBV9 and TRBJ1-6; 7 positions agree with TRBD1. Trimming cost V 5 bases and J 8 bases; bases outside gene matches: 16. The CDR3 spans 17 residues. Germline lookup yields CDR1 SGDLS and CDR2 YYNGEE. The DNA of the CDR3 is TGTGCCAGCAGTGTCTCGCATGGAGGCAGGGGGGATTCACCCCTCCACTTT. Its protein product is CASSVSHGGRGDSPLHF.

The chain uses TRBV11-3 and TRBJ2-5, with TRBD2 matching over 13 bases. CDR1 is SGHNT, CDR2 YENEEA, per germline. With V trimmed by 6 bases and J by 0 bases, 1 base remained unmatched. The CDR3 has 15 residues. DNA for the CDR3: TGTGCCAGCAGTGGGACTAGCGGGAACCAAGAGACCCAGTACTTC. This sequence encodes CASSGTSGNQETQYF.

This chain uses TRBV5-1 with TRBJ2-5, with 7 bases matching TRBD1. The CDR3 has 14 residues. Per germline, CDR1 SGHRS and CDR2 YFSETQ. V trimming: 3 bases; J trimming: 5 bases; junction bases outside the gene matches: 7. CDR3 DNA: TGCGCCAGCAGCTATCAGGGGGTTAAGGAGACCCAGTACTTC. Translated, it gives CASSYQGVKETQYF.